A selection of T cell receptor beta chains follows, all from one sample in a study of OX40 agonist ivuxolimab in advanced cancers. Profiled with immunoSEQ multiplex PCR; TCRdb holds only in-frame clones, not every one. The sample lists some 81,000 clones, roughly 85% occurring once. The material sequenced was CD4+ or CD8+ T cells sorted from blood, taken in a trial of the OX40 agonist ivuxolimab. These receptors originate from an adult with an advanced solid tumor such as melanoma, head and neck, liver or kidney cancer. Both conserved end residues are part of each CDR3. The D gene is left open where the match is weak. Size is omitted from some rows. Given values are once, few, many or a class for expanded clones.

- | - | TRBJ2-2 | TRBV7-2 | TGTGCCAGCAGCCGAGGGCAGAACACCGGGGAGCTGTTTTTT | CASSRGQNTGELFF
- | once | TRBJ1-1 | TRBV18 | TGTGCCAGCTCACCACCGGTCCGTGAAGCTTTCTTT | CASSPPVREAFF
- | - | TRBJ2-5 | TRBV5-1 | TGCGCCAGCAGCTTGCACCTCCTAGGCCAAGAGACCCAGTACTTC | CASSLHLLGQETQYF
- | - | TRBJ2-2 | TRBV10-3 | TGTGCCACCAAGGGAGGGGAGCTGTTTTTT | CATKGGELFF
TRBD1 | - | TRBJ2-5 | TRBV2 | TGTGCCAGCAGTGGATCGTCTGAGGGTTTCACACCGGGACAGTGGAAAGAGACCCAGTACTTC | CASSGSSEGFTPGQWKETQYF
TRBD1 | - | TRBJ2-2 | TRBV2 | TGTGCCAGCAGGGTACCGGGACAGGGGGCCGGGGAGCTGTTTTTT | CASRVPGQGAGELFF
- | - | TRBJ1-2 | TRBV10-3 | TGTGCCATCAGTGAGTCGTTGGACGGAAGGGGCTACACCTTC | CAISESLDGRGYTF
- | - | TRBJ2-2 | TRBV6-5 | TGTGCCAGCAGCCCGACCATTCAACGTACCGGGGAGCTGTTTTTT | CASSPTIQRTGELFF
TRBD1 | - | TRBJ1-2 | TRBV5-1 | TGCGCCAGCAGCCCGGGACAGACTGGCTACACCTTC | CASSPGQTGYTF
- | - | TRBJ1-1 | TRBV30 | TGTGCCTGGAGTCTTAATAGGAACACTGAAGCTTTCTTT | CAWSLNRNTEAFF
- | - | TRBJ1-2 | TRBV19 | TGTGCCAGTAGTCCGGGTTTGGACTATGGCTACACCTTC | CASSPGLDYGYTF
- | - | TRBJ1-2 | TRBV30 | TGTGCCTGGAGTGTACTCGGGGGATACACCTTC | CAWSVLGGYTF
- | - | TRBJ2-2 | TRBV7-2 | TGTGCCAGCCAAACAAGTCGGAACACCGGGGAGCTGTTTTTT | CASQTSRNTGELFF
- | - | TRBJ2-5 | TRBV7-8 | TGTGCCAGCAGCTTTTCCGTGGGGACTCCAGAGACCCAGTACTTC | CASSFSVGTPETQYF
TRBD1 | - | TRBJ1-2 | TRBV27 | TGTGCCAGCAGACCTAGGGGCCGGGACAGGGGGATTGGCTACACCTTC | CASRPRGRDRGIGYTF
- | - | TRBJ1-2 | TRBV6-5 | TGTGCCAGCAGTTACGATCGGGGTGGTGGCTACACCTTC | CASSYDRGGGYTF
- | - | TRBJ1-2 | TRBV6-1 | TGTGCCAGCAGTGGCCGAGGGCAGGGAGGAAAGGAAAGCTATGGCTACACCTTC | CASSGRGQGGKESYGYTF
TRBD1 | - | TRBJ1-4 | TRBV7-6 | TGTGCCAGCAGCACCCTTGGACAGGGGACTAATGAAAAACTGTTTTTT | CASSTLGQGTNEKLFF
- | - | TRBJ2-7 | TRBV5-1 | TGCGCCAGCAGCTTGGCCTATCGGGGGGCCTCCTACGAGCAGTACTTC | CASSLAYRGASYEQYF
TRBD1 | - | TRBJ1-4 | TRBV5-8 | TGTGCCAGCAGGCAACAGGGGGAAAAACTGTTTTTT | CASRQQGEKLFF
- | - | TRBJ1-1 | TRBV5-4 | TGTGCCAGCAGCTGGGTGGGGGGTTCTGAAGCTTTCTTT | CASSWVGGSEAFF
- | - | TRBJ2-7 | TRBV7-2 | TGTGCCAGCCACCTCGGGGGCCCGCTCTCCTACGAGCAGTACTTC | CASHLGGPLSYEQYF
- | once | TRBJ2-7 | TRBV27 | TGTGCCAGCGGATGGCATGAGGGCGAGCAGTACTTC | CASGWHEGEQYF
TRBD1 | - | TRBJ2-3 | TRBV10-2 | TGCGCCAGCAGTGATGGGACAGGTGGGACAGATACGCAGTATTTT | CASSDGTGGTDTQYF
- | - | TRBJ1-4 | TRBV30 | TGTGCCTGGAGTGTACGCGTTAGAAATGAAAAACTGTTTTTT | CAWSVRVRNEKLFF
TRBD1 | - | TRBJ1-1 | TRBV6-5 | TGTGCCAGCAGTCGCTTACAGGGGGCGCGCACTGAAGCTTTCTTT | CASSRLQGARTEAFF
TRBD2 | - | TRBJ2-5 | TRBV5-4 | TGTGCCAGCAGCTCACTAGCGGGGGGGCTAGGGACCCAGTACTTC | CASSSLAGGLGTQYF
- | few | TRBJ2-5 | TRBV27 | TGTGCCAGCAGTCACAGGGGAGGGGAGACCCAGTACTTC | CASSHRGGETQYF
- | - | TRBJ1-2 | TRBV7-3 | TGTGCCAGCAGCTACGCAGGGGTCGGCTACACCTTC | CASSYAGVGYTF